Sequencing of this T cell receptor beta chain was carried out in a study of blood T cell repertoires in COVID-19. Across the whole study: Spain, Italy and the United States supplied samples that represented acute and convalescent COVID-19.

Germline lookup yields CDR1 KGHDR and CDR2 SFDVKD. The CDR3 runs to 14 residues. The junction had 6 bases not matched to a gene; V was cut back by 9 bases and J by 6 bases. Participants, about 18 to 90 years old, spanned around 26 US areas. Self-reported history from a screening survey and questionnaire set each donor's cohort. In the authors' workflow: Amplification of reference gene primers provided the estimated nucleated cell counts. Libraries were prepared by immunoSEQ multiplex PCR; TCRdb keeps only in-frame clonotypes and omits some of them. The V and J calls and clone size are taken from that table; D and trimming were inferred from the DNA. The data show around 480,000 clones, roughly 87% seen once.

This chain joins TRBV24-1 and TRBJ2-2; 10 bases map to TRBD1. The TCR originated in a woman aged 18 to 35 who had recovered from COVID-19. Sequencing was performed on PBMCs or T cells enriched from blood (not recorded which). The CDR3 sequence: CATEGDRGSGELFF. The DNA for the CDR3 is TGTGCCACCGAGGGGGACAGGGGATCCGGGGAGCTGTTTTTT.